This T cell receptor beta chain was retrieved from a study of blood T cell repertoires in COVID-19. Study context: Some COVID-19 samples were acute and others convalescent; all came from the United States, Italy and Spain. T cells, B-cell-depleted T cells, or PBMCs supplied cDNA or gDNA.

CDR1 GTSNPN and CDR2 SVGIG come from the germline V gene (reference sequence). The CDR3 length is 12 residues. With 0 bases removed from V and 5 bases from J, the gap between germline ends came to 7 bases. Per the study methods: Estimation of nucleated cell counts was performed using reference gene primer amplification. Measured with immunoSEQ multiplex PCR; TCRdb has only the in-frame clones, and not every one. That table supplies the V and J calls and clone size; D and trimming were determined from the DNA. The repertoire holds fewer than 350,000 clones, with 87% as singletons. This clone was observed a single time.

The clonotype originates from a woman in her forties or fifties who had recovered from COVID-19. This sequence joins TRBV30 and TRBJ2-5, with unresolved D. Sample: peripheral blood. The CDR3 loop reads CAWSVRRETQYF. The CDR3 bases are TGTGCCTGGAGTGTAAGGCGGGAGACCCAGTACTTC. Full variable domain (remainder filled in from reference TRBV30 and TRBJ2-5): SQTIHQWPATLVQPVGSPLSLECTVEGTSNPNLYWYRQAAGRGLQLLFYSVGIGQISSEVPQNLSASRPQDRQFILSSKKLLLSDSGFYLCAWSVRRETQYFGPGTRLLVL.